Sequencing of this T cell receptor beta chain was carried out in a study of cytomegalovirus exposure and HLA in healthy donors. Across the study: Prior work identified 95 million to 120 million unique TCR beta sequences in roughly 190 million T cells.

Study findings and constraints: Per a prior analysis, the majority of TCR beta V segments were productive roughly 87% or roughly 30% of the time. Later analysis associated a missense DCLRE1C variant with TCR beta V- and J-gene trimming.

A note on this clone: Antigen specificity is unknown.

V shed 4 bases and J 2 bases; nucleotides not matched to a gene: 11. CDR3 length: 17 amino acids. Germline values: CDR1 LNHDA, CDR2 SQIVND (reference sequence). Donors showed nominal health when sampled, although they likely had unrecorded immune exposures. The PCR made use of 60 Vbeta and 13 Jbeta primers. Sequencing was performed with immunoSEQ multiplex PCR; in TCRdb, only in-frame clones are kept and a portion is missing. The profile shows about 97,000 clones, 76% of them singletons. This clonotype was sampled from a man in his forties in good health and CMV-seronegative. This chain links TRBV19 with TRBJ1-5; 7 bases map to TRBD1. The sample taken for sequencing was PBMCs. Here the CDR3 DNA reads TGTGCCAGTAGTACGGGGTTCAGGGGGGTTGGCAATCAGCCCCAGCATTTT. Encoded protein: CASSTGFRGVGNQPQHF.